This TCR beta chain was sequenced for a study of T cell repertoires in cytomegalovirus infection. Background on the study: Indications came from public TCR beta signatures; they pointed to CMV infection and to a matching HLA type. Whole-study results and caveats: The ex vivo response showed dominance by HLA-C-restricted CMV-specific TCR beta clonotypes.

In germline, CDR1 is SQVTM, CDR2 ANQGSEA. Trimming took 3 bases from V and 4 from J, leaving 6 bases between them. There are 11 residues in the CDR3. About this clonotype itself: The target antigen is unknown.

From the reads, TCRdb called clonotypes with MiXCR, one entry per CDR3 protein. Of hundreds of thousands of distinct CDR3 sequences detected, around 24% appear once; the ten largest clones hold 6.5% to 10%. The sequencing sample was made of CD8+ T cells from PBMCs. This receptor was identified in a human donor in good health (CMV status not recorded). Some clones in this sample may be carry-over from other donors' samples. J is TRBJ1-1 and V is TRBV29-1; D remains unclear. The CDR3 DNA follows: TGCAGCGTTGACGACATCACTGAAGCTTTCTTT. It yields the protein CSVDDITEAFF.